One sample yielded the 23 T cell receptor beta chains listed below, sequenced in a study of cytomegalovirus exposure and HLA in healthy donors. PCR involved 60 Vbeta and 13 Jbeta primers. Method: immunoSEQ multiplex PCR; TCRdb's copy keeps in-frame clones and lacks some. The table lists roughly 150,000 clones, roughly 80% of them singletons. Sequencing input: PBMCs. These receptor sequences come from a male donor in good health and CMV-seropositive.

V usage is TRBV27 and J usage is TRBJ2-7; 11 bases align to TRBD2. Germline lookup yields CDR1 MNHEY and CDR2 SMNVEV (reference sequence). The CDR3 is 14 residues long. Trimming took 5 bases from V and 5 from J; bases not matched to a gene: 5. CDR3 sequence reads: CASSQPGLADEQYF. DNA of the CDR3: TGTGCCAGCAGTCAGCCGGGACTAGCGGACGAGCAGTACTTC.

The chain employs TRBV28 and TRBJ2-5; 11 bases map to TRBD1. Germline V CDR1 and CDR2: MDHEN, SYDVKM. The V gene end was trimmed by 5 bases and the J gene end by 4 bases; junction bases not matched to a gene: 9. The CDR3 length is 16 residues. The chain's CDR3 is CASSPGQGADSETQYF. CDR3 sequence (DNA): TGTGCCAGCAGTCCAGGACAGGGGGCCGACTCAGAGACCCAGTACTTC.

The table lists this clone with a count of one. The V and J genes are TRBV9 and TRBJ1-2; 9 bases align to TRBD1. Losses at the gene ends were 2 bases for V and 11 bases for J; bases not matched to a gene: 7. Germline V gene lookup returns CDR1 SGDLS and CDR2 YYNGEE. The CDR3 loop spans 13 amino acids. This CDR3 reads CASSVGQGLCYTF. As DNA, the CDR3 is TGTGCCAGCAGCGTTGGACAGGGGCTCTGTTACACCTTC. Looking up the rest from reference TRBV9 and TRBJ1-2 gives the full variable domain: DSGVTQTPKHLITATGQRVTLRCSPRSGDLSVYWYQQSLDQGLQFLIQYYNGEERAKGNILERFSAQQFPDLHSELNLSSLELGDSALYFCASSVGQGLCYTFGSGTRLTVV.

The chain recombines TRBV7-9 with TRBJ2-7; D is perhaps TRBD1 (6 bases). The CDR3 spans 14 residues. The V end was cut by 3 bases, the J end by 0 bases, with 9 bases between. Germline CDR1 SEHNR, CDR2 FQNEAQ (reference sequence). CDR3 bases: TGTGCCAGCAGCTTCCAGGGGAGCTCCTACGAGCAGTACTTC. Its protein is CASSFQGSSYEQYF.

To note about this clone: Relative to the germline gene, one junction end is altered; a read error may explain this. The rearrangement links TRBV7-2 to TRBJ2-6, with D possibly being TRBD1 (5 bases). Germline V CDR1 and CDR2: SGHTA, FQGNSA. This CDR3 comprises 13 residues. The CDR3, as DNA: TGTGCCTCCCGGGTCTCTGGGGCCAACGGCCTGACTTTC. Protein sequence: CASRVSGANGLTF.

The chain recombines TRBV5-8 with TRBJ2-3; D unclear. There are 14 residues in the CDR3. Trimming pared 2 bases from V and 0 bases from J, leaving 7 bases between. The V gene's germline CDR1 is SGHTS and CDR2 YDEGEE. This CDR3 reads CASSLTTSTDTQYF. The CDR3 DNA sequence: TGTGCCAGCAGCTTAACTACCAGCACAGATACGCAGTATTTT. Using reference TRBV5-8 and TRBJ2-3 for the parts outside the CDR3, the full variable domain is EAGVTQSPTHLIKTRGQQATLRCSPISGHTSVYWYQQALGLGLQFLLWYDEGEERNRGNFPPRFSGRQFPNYSSELNVNALELEDSALYLCASSLTTSTDTQYFGPGTRLTVL.

The rearrangement joins TRBV28 to TRBJ1-5; 9 bases fit TRBD1. The germline CDR1 and CDR2 sequences are MDHEN and SYDVKM. J lost 1 base, V lost 5 bases, and 27 bases had no gene match. The CDR3 covers 23 residues. CDR3 amino acids: CASSPSVMAGTGRKYQSNQPQHF. CDR3 in DNA: TGTGCCAGCAGTCCATCCGTCATGGCCGGGACAGGGCGGAAGTATCAGAGCAATCAGCCCCAGCATTTT.

This clone has more than one count but fewer than ten. This rearrangement joins TRBV6-1 to TRBJ1-5, with no clear D. The CDR3 runs 14 residues. Trimming stripped 5 bases from V and 6 bases from J, with 14 bases between. CDR1 and CDR2 from the germline V gene are MNHNS and SASEGT. This chain's CDR3 is CASSSVNSGQPQHF. Written as DNA, the CDR3 is TGTGCCAGCAGTTCCGTAAACAGCGGTCAGCCCCAGCATTTT.

CDR3 region: CASSPRDRGLLGYTF. Written as DNA, the CDR3 is TGTGCCAGCAGCCCCCGGGACAGGGGTCTCTTGGGCTACACCTTC. The J gene is TRBJ1-2, the V gene TRBV28, with 10 positions matching TRBD1. The CDR3 spans 15 residues. The ends lost 6 bases at V and 8 bases at J; junction bases unmatched: 12. Germline CDR1 reads MDHEN; CDR2 reads SYDVKM.

As DNA, the CDR3 is TGCGCCAGCAGCGGAACAGGGCGAGGTTACGAGCAGTACTTC. Protein sequence: CASSGTGRGYEQYF. This rearrangement joins TRBV5-1 to TRBJ2-7, with TRBD1 as a possible D gene (6 bases). Looked up from germline, CDR1 is SGHRS and CDR2 is YFSETQ. There are 14 residues in the CDR3. Trimming shortened V by 4 bases and J by 4 bases, and 15 bases separated the two germline ends.

The chain combines TRBV7-2 with TRBJ2-6; TRBD1 aligns across 7 bases. Germline V CDR1 and CDR2: SGHTA, FQGNSA. V was clipped by 0 bases and J by 3 bases; unmatched bases: 2. The CDR3 covers 16 residues. The CDR3 reads CASSLAGTVGANVLTF. The DNA for the CDR3 is TGTGCCAGCAGCTTAGCGGGGACAGTTGGGGCCAACGTCCTGACTTTC.

This sequence joins TRBV18 and TRBJ2-2, with TRBD1 matching over 9 bases. CDR3 length: 16 amino acids. Germline lookup yields CDR1 KGHSH and CDR2 LQKENI. With V trimmed by 4 bases and J by 4 bases, 7 bases remained unmatched. The CDR3 is CASSQGTGSTTGELFF. CDR3 nucleotides: TGTGCCAGCTCACAGGGGACAGGGTCTACCACCGGGGAGCTGTTTTTT. The variable domain in full, with the rest retrieved from reference TRBV18 and TRBJ2-2, is NAGVMQNPRHLVRRRGQEARLRCSPMKGHSHVYWYRQLPEEGLKFMVYLQKENIIDESGMPKERFSAEFPKEGPSILRIQQVVRGDSAAYFCASSQGTGSTTGELFFGEGSRLTVL.

The chain's CDR3 is CASSSSFNYGYTF. Here the CDR3 DNA reads TGTGCCAGCTCTTCCTCTTTCAACTATGGCTACACCTTC. V is TRBV18 and J is TRBJ1-2; unclear D gene. The CDR3 loop spans 13 amino acids. Germline V CDR1 and CDR2: KGHSH, LQKENI. Trimming took 6 bases from V and 2 from J, leaving 10 bases between them.

This clone was detected only once. The rearrangement joins TRBV7-9 to TRBJ2-6, with D maybe TRBD2 (6 bases). Germline lookup yields CDR1 SEHNR and CDR2 FQNEAQ (reference sequence). This CDR3 contains 18 residues. V was pared by 3 bases and J by 0 bases, with 15 bases between. The CDR3 nucleotides are TGTGCCAGCAGCTTGGGAGGACACCCAACCTCTGGGGCCAACGTCCTGACTTTC. Translating it yields CASSLGGHPTSGANVLTF.

CDR3 sequence reads: CASSIVIGDTEAFF. As DNA, the CDR3 is TGTGCCAGTAGTATTGTAATAGGGGACACTGAAGCTTTCTTT. V gene TRBV19 combines with J gene TRBJ1-1, with D perhaps matching TRBD1 (5 bases). The CDR3 length is 14 residues. CDR1 LNHDA and CDR2 SQIVND come from the germline V gene (reference sequence). V lost 3 bases and J 3 bases, leaving 11 bases between the germline ends. Using reference TRBV19 and TRBJ1-1 for the parts outside the CDR3, the full variable domain is DGGITQSPKYLFRKEGQNVTLSCEQNLNHDAMYWYRQDPGQGLRLIYYSQIVNDFQKGDIAEGYSVSREKKESFPLTVTSAQKNPTAFYLCASSIVIGDTEAFFGQGTRLTVV.

The chain employs TRBV6-5 and TRBJ2-5, with TRBD2 matching over 11 bases. This CDR3 is 16 amino acids long. The V segment lost 0 bases and the J segment 9 bases; nucleotides outside the gene matches: 9. Germline V gives CDR1 MNHEY, CDR2 SVGAGI. CDR3 sequence: CASSYSLAGGPTAQYF. In DNA form, the CDR3 reads TGTGCCAGCAGTTACTCGCTAGCGGGGGGCCCGACGGCCCAGTACTTC.

The CDR3 DNA reads as TGCGCCAGCAGCCCGGGACAGATTAATGAAAAACTGTTTTTT. This encodes CASSPGQINEKLFF. V and J are TRBV4-3 and TRBJ1-4, with TRBD1 matching over 7 bases. From germline, CDR1 is LGHNA and CDR2 YSLEER. V trimming: 4 bases; J trimming: 4 bases; junction bases outside the gene matches: 3. This CDR3 is 14 amino acids long.

This rearrangement joins TRBV15 to TRBJ1-3; 8 positions match TRBD1. After removal of 6 bases from V and 1 base from J, the junction contained 5 bases not matched to a gene. The CDR3 spans 15 residues. CDR1 and CDR2 from the germline V gene are LNHNV and YYDKDF (reference sequence). CDR3 amino acids: CATRQGGNSGNTIYF. CDR3 sequence (DNA): TGTGCCACCAGACAGGGGGGAAATTCTGGAAACACCATATATTTT.

This sequence joins TRBV19 and TRBJ2-3, with D tentatively TRBD2 (6 bases). The CDR3 spans 16 residues. CDR1 and CDR2 (germline): LNHDA, SQIVND (reference sequence). The germline V and J ends were trimmed by 2 bases and 2 bases, with 14 bases remaining between them. The CDR3 DNA follows: TGTGCCAGTAGTATATCGACGGGAGCCCTCACAGATACGCAGTATTTT. Translated, it gives CASSISTGALTDTQYF.

The chain has TRBV6-5 and TRBJ1-3, with D uncertain. Per germline, CDR1 MNHEY and CDR2 SVGAGI. Trimming removed 0 bases from V and 8 bases from J, with 11 bases in between. This CDR3 region has 14 residues. The CDR3, as DNA: TGTGCCAGCAGTTACTCATCCCCGCGAGACACCATATATTTT. Translated, it gives CASSYSSPRDTIYF.

The chain couples TRBV6-5 to TRBJ2-7; possible D gene TRBD2, 6 bases. Per germline, CDR1 MNHEY and CDR2 SVGAGI. The CDR3 length is 14 residues. V lost 6 bases and J 3 bases, leaving 15 bases between the germline ends. CDR3: CASSPTTGSYEQYF. CDR3 DNA sequence: TGTGCCAGCAGCCCTACTACCGGGAGCTACGAGCAGTACTTC.

This clone was counted between two and nine times. V gene TRBV28 combines with J gene TRBJ1-2; a possible D gene is TRBD1 (6 bases). The germline V gene encodes CDR1 MDHEN and CDR2 SYDVKM. This CDR3 has 14 residues. The ends were cut back, 4 bases at V and 4 bases at J, with 13 bases in the middle. This CDR3 reads CASSSDLGGYGYTF. The CDR3 DNA sequence: TGTGCCAGCAGTTCAGACTTAGGGGGCTATGGCTACACCTTC.

The chain joins TRBV19 to TRBJ1-1; D not resolved. The CDR3 loop spans 13 amino acids. Trimming left V 5 bases short and J 3 bases short, with 10 bases between. Looked up from germline, CDR1 is LNHDA and CDR2 is SQIVND (reference sequence). The DNA of the CDR3 is TGTGCCAGTAGTCTAGGGCGGTACACTGAAGCTTTCTTT. Its protein product is CASSLGRYTEAFF.